This T cell receptor (beta chain) was recovered during a study of cytomegalovirus exposure and HLA in healthy donors. Study-level points and caveats: Earlier findings revealed that most TCR beta V segments proved productive either about 87% or about 30% of the time.

Germline V lookup: CDR1 LGHNA, CDR2 YSLEER. Trimming took 0 bases from V and 12 from J; bases not matched to a gene: 15. The CDR3 spans 16 residues. This clone appeared a single time. The antigen is not known. The PCR was carried out with 60 Vbeta primers and 13 Jbeta primers. Produced via immunoSEQ multiplex PCR; TCRdb's table is partial and in-frame only. This table has about 180,000 clones, 82% appearing once. V is TRBV4-3 and J is TRBJ2-3, with 7 bases matching TRBD1. The sequence came from a man aged 35 to 55 in good health and CMV-seronegative. The sequencing input was PBMCs. Here the CDR3 reads CASSQDGTVSFSLQYF. In nucleotides, the CDR3 is TGCGCCAGCAGCCAAGATGGGACAGTGAGTTTCTCTCTACAGTATTTT.